These T cell receptor beta chains were read from a single sample in a study of T cell repertoires in cytomegalovirus infection. TCRdb used MiXCR to reprocess the reads, holding one entry per CDR3 protein. Here the sample spans approximately 110,000 distinct CDR3 sequences, over 30% being singletons. These TCRs' antigens remain unknown. Sequenced here: CD8+ T cells from cultured PBMCs, sampled from culture after CMV antigen stimulation. The receptors shown here come from a human donor in good health (CMV status not recorded). Some clones in this sample may be carry-over from other donors' samples. Both conserved end residues are part of each CDR3. The order of the fields is J gene, V gene, clone size, D gene, CDR3 protein, CDR3 DNA. D genes are given only for firm matches. The size of a clone is reported for some rows only, either as once, few or many, or as a class for expanded clones.

TRBJ2-7 TRBV27 few . CASSLLGNAYEQYF TGTGCCAGCAGTTTGTTGGGGAATGCCTACGAGCAGTACTTC
TRBJ1-1 TRBV6-2/TRBV6-3 . TRBD1 CASSLGQGFRTEAFF TGTGCCAGCAGCCTGGGACAGGGGTTCAGGACTGAAGCTTTCTTT
TRBJ2-7 TRBV20-1 many . CSATNRDTETYEQYF TGCAGTGCTACTAACCGGGACACCGAAACCTACGAGCAGTACTTC
TRBJ2-7 TRBV19 . TRBD1 CASSRDRGLSEQYF TGTGCCAGTAGTCGGGACAGGGGGCTTTCGGAGCAGTACTTC
TRBJ1-2 TRBV4-3 few TRBD1 CASSQAGQSYGYTF TGCGCCAGCAGCCAAGCGGGACAGTCCTATGGCTACACCTTC
TRBJ2-1 TRBV7-6 . TRBD1 CASSLRDRGNEQFF TGTGCCAGCAGCCTCAGGGACAGGGGAAATGAGCAGTTCTTC
TRBJ2-7 TRBV2 few . CASSEVTGGTWEQYF TGTGCCAGCAGTGAAGTCACAGGTGGCACCTGGGAGCAGTACTTC
TRBJ2-5 TRBV19 many TRBD2 CASSIGGGARETQYF TGTGCCAGTAGTATTGGCGGGGGGGCTCGTGAGACCCAGTACTTC
TRBJ1-4 TRBV27 . . CASSFRAIGEKLFF TGTGCCAGCAGTTTCCGGGCGATTGGGGAAAAACTGTTTTTT
TRBJ2-1 TRBV27 . TRBD2 CASSFVSGGPHNEQFF TGTGCCAGCAGTTTTGTGAGCGGGGGGCCTCACAATGAGCAGTTCTTC